This T cell receptor (beta chain) was observed in a study of control samples from healthy donors and cancer patients. Clones were sequenced by immunoSEQ multiplex PCR, and TCRdb holds only the in-frame ones, with some missing. The sample shows 100,000 to 150,000 clones, about 90% of them seen only once. From germline, CDR1 is MGHRA and CDR2 YSYEKL. The J segment lost 0 bases and the V segment lost 1 base, leaving 6 bases of the junction unmatched. The CDR3 contains 17 residues. Sequencing was done on a sample of blood. This clonotype was sampled from a young man in good health. The chain uses TRBV4-1 and TRBJ2-1; TRBD2 matches 7 bases. Here the CDR3 reads CASSQVSSGLSYNEQFF. The CDR3 DNA is TGCGCCAGCAGCCAAGTATCTAGCGGACTCTCCTACAATGAGCAGTTCTTC.